One and the same sample provided the 17 T cell receptor beta chains below, sequenced in a study of blood T cell repertoires in COVID-19. Assay used: immunoSEQ multiplex PCR; TCRdb lists only in-frame clones, some missing. The sample shows about 140,000 clones, almost 80% of them seen only once. Sequenced sample: peripheral blood. The receptor set was obtained from a man between 60 and 70 years old who had recovered from COVID-19.

This clone was found once. CDR3 DNA sequence: TGTGCCAGCAGCTTAACAGTCAACTCCTACGAGCAGTACTTC. The encoded protein is CASSLTVNSYEQYF. V and J are TRBV7-2 and TRBJ2-7; unclear D gene. CDR1 and CDR2 (germline): SGHTA, FQGNSA. The CDR3 totals 14 residues. V was clipped by 2 bases and J by 0 bases, with 8 bases between them.

This clone was counted a few times. This chain joins TRBV10-3 and TRBJ1-4; 7 nucleotides match TRBD1. CDR1 and CDR2 from the germline V gene are ENHRY and SYGVKD. The CDR3 length is 13 residues. The J segment lost 8 bases and the V segment lost 4 bases, leaving 4 bases of the junction unmatched. The CDR3 reads CAISVTGEEKLFF. The CDR3 DNA follows: TGTGCCATCAGTGTAACAGGGGAGGAAAAACTGTTTTTT.

J is TRBJ2-7 and V is TRBV5-6; 8 bases map to TRBD2. V was pared by 7 bases and J by 0 bases, with 6 bases of the junction left unmatched. The CDR3 totals 14 residues. Germline CDR1 SGHDT, CDR2 YYEEEE. DNA of the CDR3: TGTGCCAGCGCGAAGGGGACTAGCTCCTACGAGCAGTACTTC. It yields the protein CASAKGTSSYEQYF.

V gene TRBV6-6 combines with J gene TRBJ2-7; 8 nucleotides agree with TRBD1. CDR1 is MNHNY, CDR2 SVGAGI, per germline (reference sequence). CDR3 size: 16 residues. The J segment lost 0 bases and the V segment lost 4 bases, leaving 8 bases of the junction unmatched. CDR3 sequence reads: CASSSLTGAVSYEQYF. In DNA form, the CDR3 reads TGTGCCAGCAGTTCCTTGACAGGGGCCGTCTCCTACGAGCAGTACTTC.

The rearrangement uses TRBV7-8 and TRBJ2-1; a possible D gene is TRBD2 (6 bases). The CDR3 is 14 amino acids. Per germline, CDR1 SGHVS and CDR2 FQNEAQ. Trimming took 4 bases from V and 7 from J, leaving 14 bases between them. CDR3 bases: TGTGCCAGCAGCTCAGACACGGCGGGGAATGAGCAGTTCTTC. Protein sequence: CASSSDTAGNEQFF.

The chain combines TRBV5-3 with TRBJ2-5; D is ambiguous. TRBV5-3 is an open reading frame whose function is uncertain. This CDR3 spans 15 amino acids. V lost 0 bases and J lost 5, with 14 bases in between. In DNA, the CDR3 is TGTGCCAGAAGCTTGGATTCTCGTGTGGAGGAGACCCAGTACTTC. Its protein is CARSLDSRVEETQYF.

The gene calls are TRBV19 and TRBJ1-5; D is unresolved. The CDR3 extends over 15 amino acids. V shed 5 bases and J shed 1 base, with 12 bases lying between them. The germline gives CDR1 LNHDA, CDR2 SQIVND (reference sequence). The CDR3 DNA reads as TGTGCCAGTAGTCTATCGTTCAGGAGCAATCAGCCCCAGCATTTT. This encodes CASSLSFRSNQPQHF.

V and J are TRBV10-3 and TRBJ1-1, with TRBD1 matching over 9 bases. This CDR3 region has 13 residues. Unmatched junction bases numbered 3, after V lost 10 bases and J lost 0 bases. Germline V gene data show CDR1 as ENHRY and CDR2 as SYGVKD. CDR3 amino acids: CATRTGVNTEAFF. In DNA form, the CDR3 reads TGTGCCACCAGGACAGGGGTGAACACTGAAGCTTTCTTT.

The rearrangement uses TRBV2 and TRBJ2-1; the match to TRBD2 covers 9 bases. Unmatched junction bases numbered 8, after V lost 4 bases and J lost 4 bases. The CDR3 has 16 residues. In germline, CDR1 is SNHLY, CDR2 FYNNEI. This chain's CDR3 is CASSGGGGALYNEQFF. The CDR3, as DNA: TGTGCCAGCAGTGGAGGCGGGGGGGCACTTTACAATGAGCAGTTCTTC.

The J gene is TRBJ2-5, the V gene TRBV27, with TRBD2 as a possible D gene (6 bases). The CDR3 runs 15 residues. V gave up 6 bases and J gave up 5 bases, with 19 bases separating them. CDR1 and CDR2 (germline): MNHEY, SMNVEV (reference sequence). As DNA, the CDR3 is TGTGCCAGCAGCCCGCGGGGTAGTTATGGGGAGACCCAGTACTTC. Translated, it gives CASSPRGSYGETQYF.

This clone was recorded once. This chain connects TRBV5-6 to TRBJ2-2, with 8 bases identical to TRBD1. J was trimmed by 5 bases and V by 4 bases; bases with no gene match: 10. The length of the CDR3 is 16 residues. Per the germline V gene, CDR1 is SGHDT and CDR2 is YYEEEE. The CDR3 bases are TGTGCCAGCAGCGGGACCTCGGACAGGGTTACCGGGGAGCTGTTTTTT. Protein product: CASSGTSDRVTGELFF.

This clone was counted a few times. This sequence joins TRBV11-2 and TRBJ1-3; D is perhaps TRBD1 (6 bases). The CDR3 length is 14 residues. Germline values: CDR1 SGHAT, CDR2 FQNNGV. Deletions cut 5 bases from V and 4 bases from J, with 12 bases between. Here the CDR3 DNA reads TGTGCCAGCAGCCTAGGGGGAGGCGGAAACACCATATATTTT. Translating it yields CASSLGGGGNTIYF.

This rearrangement joins TRBV11-1 to TRBJ2-7; D may be TRBD1 (5 bases). Germline V gene sequence: CDR1 SGHAT, CDR2 FQDESV (reference sequence). The CDR3 sequence is 14 residues long. The V end lost 5 bases, the J end lost 5 bases, and 16 bases lay between the germline ends. The CDR3 spells CASSPLGRENEQYF. The CDR3 DNA is TGTGCCAGCAGCCCCCTCGGCAGGGAAAACGAGCAGTACTTC.

The chain is built from TRBV29-1 and TRBJ2-1, with 11 bases that match TRBD2. This CDR3 is built from 13 residues. Per germline, CDR1 SQVTM and CDR2 ANQGSEA. With V trimmed by 4 bases and J by 12 bases, 8 bases remained unmatched. The CDR3 DNA reads TGCAGCGTTGTATTACTAGCGGGAGATATGCAGTTCTTC. Translated, it gives CSVVLLAGDMQFF.

This rearrangement joins TRBV19 to TRBJ1-5; 7 nucleotides agree with TRBD1. Germline CDR1 and CDR2: LNHDA and SQIVND (reference sequence). The trim removed 5 bases at V and 6 bases at J, leaving 10 bases unmatched. The CDR3 contains 15 residues. The CDR3 loop reads CASSGARQGGQPQHF. The DNA of the CDR3 is TGTGCCAGTAGTGGGGCTCGACAGGGAGGTCAGCCCCAGCATTTT.

This clone was detected only once. The genes are TRBV24-1 and TRBJ2-3; maybe TRBD2 (5 bases). Germline V gene lookup returns CDR1 KGHDR and CDR2 SFDVKD. Between the trimmed V and J ends, which lost 3 bases and 2 bases, there was a span of 8 bases. The CDR3 length is 14 residues. CDR3 DNA: TGTGCCACCAGTGATCCGGGGTACACAGATACGCAGTATTTT. This codes for CATSDPGYTDTQYF.

This clone has just one count. The chain combines TRBV5-4 with TRBJ1-1, with D perhaps TRBD1 (6 bases). Germline-derived CDR1 and CDR2 are SGHNT and YYREEE (reference sequence). V gave up 4 bases and J gave up 0 bases, with 10 bases separating them. The CDR3 is made up of 14 amino acids. CDR3 residues: CASSLDRLNTEAFF. The CDR3 region has the DNA TGTGCCAGCAGCCTCGACAGGTTGAACACTGAAGCTTTCTTT. The entire variable domain, with the rest obtained from reference TRBV5-4 and TRBJ1-1, is as follows: ETGVTQSPTHLIKTRGQQVTLRCSSQSGHNTVSWYQQALGQGPQFIFQYYREEENGRGNFPPRFSGLQFPNYSSELNVNALELDDSALYLCASSLDRLNTEAFFGQGTRLTVV.